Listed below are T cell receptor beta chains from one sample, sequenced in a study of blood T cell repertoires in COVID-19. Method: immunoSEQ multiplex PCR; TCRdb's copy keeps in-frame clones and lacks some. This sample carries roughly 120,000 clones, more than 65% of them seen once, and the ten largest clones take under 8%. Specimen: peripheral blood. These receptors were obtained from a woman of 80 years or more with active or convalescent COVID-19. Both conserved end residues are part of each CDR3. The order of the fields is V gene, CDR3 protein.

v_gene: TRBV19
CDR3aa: CASTLVGSNQPQHF

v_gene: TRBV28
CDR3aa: CASSLVLGTAGNTIYF

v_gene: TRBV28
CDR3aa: CASSPRGAFTYEQYF

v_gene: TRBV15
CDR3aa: CATSRDGTLNTEAFF

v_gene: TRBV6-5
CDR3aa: CASGRGRAGTF

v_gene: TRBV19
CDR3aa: CASSISREVVRDTQYF

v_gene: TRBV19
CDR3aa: CASSTPGGEETQYF

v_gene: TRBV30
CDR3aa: CASHGGLDEQFF

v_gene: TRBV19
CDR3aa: CASSIVWLAGISGTYEQYF

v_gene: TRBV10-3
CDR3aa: CAIAGSGANVLTF

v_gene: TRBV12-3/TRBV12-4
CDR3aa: CASSFDSYGYTF

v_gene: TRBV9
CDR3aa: CASSVRSQETQYF

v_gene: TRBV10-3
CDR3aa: CAISDRTAANYGYTF

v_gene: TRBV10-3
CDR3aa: CAIKTSGSGEQYF

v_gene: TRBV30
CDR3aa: CAWSAGQGANEQYF

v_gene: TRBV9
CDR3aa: CASSSPGTTGETQYF

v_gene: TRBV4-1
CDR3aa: CASSSNPAKSYNEQFF

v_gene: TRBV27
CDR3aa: CASSQSGQSYGYTF

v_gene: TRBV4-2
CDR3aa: CASSSAGAGNEQFF

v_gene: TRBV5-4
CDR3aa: CASRSGQGAAYEQYF

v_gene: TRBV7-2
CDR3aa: CASKGQGHYGYTF

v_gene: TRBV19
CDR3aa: CASTTLDNYQPQHF

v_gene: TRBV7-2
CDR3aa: CASSFVGGSYTGELFF

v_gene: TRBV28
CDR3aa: CASSLGQGGYTF

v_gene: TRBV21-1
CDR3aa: CASSNSRECAYNEQFF

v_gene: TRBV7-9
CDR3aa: CASSVAAGQVGTGELFF

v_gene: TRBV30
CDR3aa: CAWSSRGRSEQYF

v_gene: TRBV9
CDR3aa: CASSVAGDILGSYLTNEKLFF

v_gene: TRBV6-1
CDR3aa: CASSGGRVGVNTEAFF